Shown below are 2 T cell receptor beta chains from a single sample sequenced in a study of OX40 agonist ivuxolimab in advanced cancers. Assay used: immunoSEQ multiplex PCR; TCRdb lists only in-frame clones, some missing. In the table there are 28,000 or so clones, 80% of which are singletons. The sequencing here drew on CD4+ or CD8+ T cells sorted from blood, taken in a trial of the OX40 agonist ivuxolimab. The receptors derive from an adult with an advanced solid tumor such as melanoma, head and neck, liver or kidney cancer.

The chain carries TRBV27 and TRBJ1-6; maybe TRBD1 (6 bases). V lost 6 bases and J lost 10, with 16 bases in between. The V gene's germline CDR1 is MNHEY and CDR2 SMNVEV (reference sequence). The CDR3 has 14 residues. CDR3 amino acids: CASRVTGMGSPLHF. Here the CDR3 DNA reads TGTGCCAGCAGGGTCACAGGGATGGGGTCACCCCTCCACTTT.

This chain uses TRBV6-4 with TRBJ1-2, with D uncertain. The germline V gene has CDR1 MRHNA and CDR2 SNTAGT. With 3 bases removed from V and 4 bases from J, the gap between germline ends came to 6 bases. The length of the CDR3 is 12 residues. Here the CDR3 DNA reads TGTGCCAGCAGTGAAATTCGCTATGGCTACACCTTC. This sequence encodes CASSEIRYGYTF.